These T cell receptor beta chains were read from a single sample in a study of regulatory T cells in long-lasting Graves disease. TCRdb used MiXCR to reprocess the multiplex PCR reads, holding one entry per CDR3 protein. The table lists about 470,000 distinct CDR3 sequences, about 22% of them singletons. The sequencing used peripheral blood mononuclear cells (PBMCs), collected when the disease was refractory, from a patient treated with antithyroid drugs. These receptors were collected from a female donor with Graves disease. Each CDR3 is given with its conserved first and last residue. Fields, in order: D gene, V gene, clone size, J gene, CDR3 DNA, CDR3 protein. D genes are given only for firm matches. Clone sizes are given selectively: once, few, many, or a class where the clone is expanded.

.	TRBV14	.	TRBJ2-1	TGTGCCAGCAGCCAATCTGGGAACGACAATGAGCAGTTCTTC	CASSQSGNDNEQFF
.	TRBV28	many	TRBJ2-7	TGTGCCAGCAGGCCCCCACCTTACAGGGTTAGCTCCTACGAGCAGTACTTC	CASRPPPYRVSSYEQYF
.	TRBV12-3/TRBV12-4	many	TRBJ1-1	TGTGCCAGCAGTTTAGTAGGCAGCGGATGGGCTTTCTTT	CASSLVGSGWAFF
.	TRBV3-1	.	TRBJ2-1	TGTGCCAGCAGCCAAGATTGGAATGAGCAGTTCTTC	CASSQDWNEQFF
TRBD2	TRBV28	many	TRBJ2-5	TGTGCCAGCCGAAGACTAGCGGGATGGGAGACCCAGTACTTC	CASRRLAGWETQYF
.	TRBV30	few	TRBJ1-5	TGTGCCTGGAGCCGCGATCCGTCAAACAATCAGCCCCAGCATTTT	CAWSRDPSNNQPQHF
TRBD1	TRBV7-2	.	TRBJ2-4	TGTGCCAGCAGCCGACAGGGGGCAGTCGAAAACATTCAGTACTTC	CASSRQGAVENIQYF
TRBD1	TRBV28	many	TRBJ1-4	TGTGCCAGCAGCCTCAGGGGGCGAGATGAAAAACTGTTTTTT	CASSLRGRDEKLFF
.	TRBV7-2	few	TRBJ1-3	TGTGCCAGCAGCTTATATCAGGGCTCTGGAAACACCATATATTTT	CASSLYQGSGNTIYF
.	TRBV7-2	few	TRBJ2-1	TGTGCCAGCAGCCCCTCGTTGAGCCGACTGGGAAACGAGCAGTTCTTC	CASSPSLSRLGNEQFF
.	TRBV6-1	.	TRBJ1-2	TGTGCCAGCAGTGAGCTCCGTGGGGACACCTTC	CASSELRGDTF
TRBD1	TRBV28	many	TRBJ2-7	TGTGCCAGCAGTTCCCCTACAGGGGGATACGAGCAGTACTTC	CASSSPTGGYEQYF
.	TRBV3-2	few	TRBJ1-2	TGTGCCACCCGGAATGGCTACACCTTC	CATRNGYTF